This T cell receptor (beta chain) came from a study of yellow fever vaccine responses in identical twins. Study-wide points: Twins' T cell vaccine responses reportedly looked partly convergent, partly personalized.

TCRdb called the RT-PCR reads again in MiXCR, with one record for every CDR3 protein. The repertoire includes 3,000 to 4,500 distinct CDR3 sequences, about 90% of them detected once, and approximately 1.7% sits in the top ten. The CDR3 length is 12 residues. The ends lost 5 bases at V and 3 bases at J; junction bases unmatched: 4. From germline, CDR1 is DFQATT and CDR2 SNEGSKA (reference sequence). Comment on this clonotype: Its antigen is not known.

Sequences were derived from T cells from blood (PBMCs), unsorted or a sorted subset (not recorded which), sampled before or after yellow fever vaccination (not recorded which). The chain combines TRBV20-1 with TRBJ2-7, with 7 bases that match TRBD1. This receptor was obtained from a woman aged 18 to 35 who received the yellow fever vaccine. The CDR3 DNA is TGCAGTGCTCCGGGACAGATCTACGAGCAGTACTTC. Translated, it gives CSAPGQIYEQYF.